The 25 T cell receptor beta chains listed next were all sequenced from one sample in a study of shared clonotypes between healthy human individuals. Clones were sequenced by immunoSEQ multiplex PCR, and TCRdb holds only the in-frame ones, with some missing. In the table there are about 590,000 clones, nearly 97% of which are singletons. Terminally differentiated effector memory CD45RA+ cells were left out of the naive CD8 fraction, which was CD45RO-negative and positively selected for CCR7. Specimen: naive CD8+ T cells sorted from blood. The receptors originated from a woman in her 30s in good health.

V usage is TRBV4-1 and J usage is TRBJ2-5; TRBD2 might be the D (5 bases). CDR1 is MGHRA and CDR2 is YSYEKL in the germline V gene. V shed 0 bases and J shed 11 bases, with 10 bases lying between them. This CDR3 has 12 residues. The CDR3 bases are TGCGCCAGCAGCCAAGATTCTAGGGAGCAGTACTTC. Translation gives CASSQDSREQYF.

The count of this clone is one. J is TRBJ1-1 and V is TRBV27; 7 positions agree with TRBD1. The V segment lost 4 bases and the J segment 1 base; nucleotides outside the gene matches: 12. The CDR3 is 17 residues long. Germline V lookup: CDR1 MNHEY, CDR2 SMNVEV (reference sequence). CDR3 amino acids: CASSYNIGTARNTEAFF. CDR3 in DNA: TGTGCCAGCAGTTATAATATCGGGACAGCAAGGAACACTGAAGCTTTCTTT.

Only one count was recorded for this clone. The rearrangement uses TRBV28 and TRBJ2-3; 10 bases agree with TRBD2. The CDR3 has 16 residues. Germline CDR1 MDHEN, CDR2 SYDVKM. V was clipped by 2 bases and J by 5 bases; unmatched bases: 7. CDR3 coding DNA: TGTGCCAGCAGTTTAATCCTAGCGGGAGTAAAAGATACGCAGTATTTT. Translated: CASSLILAGVKDTQYF.

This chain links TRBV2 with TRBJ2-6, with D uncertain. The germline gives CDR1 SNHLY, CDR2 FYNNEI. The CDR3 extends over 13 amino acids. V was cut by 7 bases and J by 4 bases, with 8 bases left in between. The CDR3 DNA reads TGTGCCAGCACCTCCTGGGGGGCCAACGTCCTGACTTTC. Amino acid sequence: CASTSWGANVLTF.

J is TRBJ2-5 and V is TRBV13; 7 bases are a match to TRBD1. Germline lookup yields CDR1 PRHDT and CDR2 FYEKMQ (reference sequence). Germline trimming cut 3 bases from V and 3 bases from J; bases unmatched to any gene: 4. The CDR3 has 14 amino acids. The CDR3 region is CASSFDRAKETQYF. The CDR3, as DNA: TGTGCCAGCAGCTTCGACAGGGCCAAAGAGACCCAGTACTTC.

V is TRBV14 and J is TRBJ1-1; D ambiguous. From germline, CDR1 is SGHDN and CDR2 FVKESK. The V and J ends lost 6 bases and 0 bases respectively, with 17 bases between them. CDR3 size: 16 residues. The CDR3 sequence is CASSHIPADLNTEAFF. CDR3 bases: TGTGCCAGCAGTCACATCCCTGCAGACCTGAACACTGAAGCTTTCTTT.

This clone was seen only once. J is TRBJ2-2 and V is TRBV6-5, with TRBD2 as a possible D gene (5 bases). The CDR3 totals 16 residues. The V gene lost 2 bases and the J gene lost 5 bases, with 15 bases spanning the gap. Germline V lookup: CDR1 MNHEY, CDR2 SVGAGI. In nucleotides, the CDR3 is TGTGCCAGCAGTTACGGGTCCGCTCGGGGAACCGGGGAGCTGTTTTTT. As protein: CASSYGSARGTGELFF.

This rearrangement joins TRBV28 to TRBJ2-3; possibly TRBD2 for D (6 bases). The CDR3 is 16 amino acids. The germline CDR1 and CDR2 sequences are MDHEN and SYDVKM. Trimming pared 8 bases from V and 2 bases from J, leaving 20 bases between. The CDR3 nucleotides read TGTGCCAGCTGTGACACGGGACTCTTAAACACAGATACGCAGTATTTT. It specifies CASCDTGLLNTDTQYF. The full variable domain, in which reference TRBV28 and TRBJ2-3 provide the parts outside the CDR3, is DVKVTQSSRYLVKRTGEKVFLECVQDMDHENMFWYRQDPGLGLRLIYFSYDVKMKEKGDIPEGYSVSREKKERFSLILESASTNQTSMYLCASCDTGLLNTDTQYFGPGTRLTVL.

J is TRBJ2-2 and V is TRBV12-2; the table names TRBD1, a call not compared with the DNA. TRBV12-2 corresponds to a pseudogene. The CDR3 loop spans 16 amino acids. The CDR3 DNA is TGTGCAAGTCGTCCGCACCTTCCGGGACACCTCGGGGAGCTGTTTTTT. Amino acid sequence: CASRPHLPGHLGELFF.

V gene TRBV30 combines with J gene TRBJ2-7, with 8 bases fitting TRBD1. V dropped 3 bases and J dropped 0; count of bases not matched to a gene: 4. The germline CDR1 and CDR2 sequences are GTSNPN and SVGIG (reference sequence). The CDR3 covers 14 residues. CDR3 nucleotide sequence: TGTGCCTGGAGCAGGACAGGGAACTCCTACGAGCAGTACTTC. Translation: CAWSRTGNSYEQYF.

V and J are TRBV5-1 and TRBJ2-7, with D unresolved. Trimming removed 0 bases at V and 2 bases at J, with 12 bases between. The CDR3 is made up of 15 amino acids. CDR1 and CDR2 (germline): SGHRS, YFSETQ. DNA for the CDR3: TGCGCCAGCAGCTTGGTGTCGTCCTTACCCTACGAGCAGTACTTC. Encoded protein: CASSLVSSLPYEQYF.

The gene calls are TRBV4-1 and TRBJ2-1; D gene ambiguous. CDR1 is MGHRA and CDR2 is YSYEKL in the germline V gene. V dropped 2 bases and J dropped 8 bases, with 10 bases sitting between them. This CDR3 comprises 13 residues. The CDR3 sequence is CASSQIPEDEQFF. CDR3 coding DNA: TGCGCCAGCAGCCAAATACCAGAGGATGAGCAGTTCTTC.

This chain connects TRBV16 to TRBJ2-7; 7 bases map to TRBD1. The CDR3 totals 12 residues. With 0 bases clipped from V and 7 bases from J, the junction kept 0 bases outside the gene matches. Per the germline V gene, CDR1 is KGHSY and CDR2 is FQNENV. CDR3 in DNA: TGTGCCAGCAGCCAATCGGGACAGGAGCAGTACTTC. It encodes CASSQSGQEQYF.

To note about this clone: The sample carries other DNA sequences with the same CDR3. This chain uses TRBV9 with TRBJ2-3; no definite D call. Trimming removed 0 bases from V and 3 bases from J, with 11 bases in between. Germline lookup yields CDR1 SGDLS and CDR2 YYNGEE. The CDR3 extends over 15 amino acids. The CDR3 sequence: CASSVDGVGTDTQYF. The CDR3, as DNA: TGTGCCAGCAGCGTAGATGGGGTGGGGACAGATACGCAGTATTTT. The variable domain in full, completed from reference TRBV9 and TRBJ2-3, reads DSGVTQTPKHLITATGQRVTLRCSPRSGDLSVYWYQQSLDQGLQFLIQYYNGEERAKGNILERFSAQQFPDLHSELNLSSLELGDSALYFCASSVDGVGTDTQYFGPGTRLTVL.

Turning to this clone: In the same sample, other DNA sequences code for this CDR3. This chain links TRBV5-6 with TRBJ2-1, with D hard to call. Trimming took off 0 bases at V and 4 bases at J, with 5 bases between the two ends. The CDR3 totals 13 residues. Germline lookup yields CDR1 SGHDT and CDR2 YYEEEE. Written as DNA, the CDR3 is TGTGCCAGCAGCTTGGGGAATTACAATGAGCAGTTCTTC. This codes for CASSLGNYNEQFF.

In DNA form, the CDR3 reads TGTGCCAGCGGACACAGGGCAAGTTTGGGCAATGAGCAGTTCTTC. Translation: CASGHRASLGNEQFF. The chain recombines TRBV27 with TRBJ2-1, with D possibly being TRBD1 (6 bases). The V end was cut by 8 bases, the J end by 6 bases, with 20 bases between. The CDR3 has 15 residues. Germline V gives CDR1 MNHEY, CDR2 SMNVEV (reference sequence).

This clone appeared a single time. DNA for the CDR3: TGTGCCAGCAGCCCGACGGACAGGGGAAACTCCTACGAGCAGTACTTC. Its protein product is CASSPTDRGNSYEQYF. This chain joins TRBV13 and TRBJ2-7; TRBD1 matches at 9 bases. The CDR3 covers 16 residues. Unmatched junction bases numbered 8, after V lost 5 bases and J lost 0 bases. The germline CDR1 and CDR2 sequences are PRHDT and FYEKMQ (reference sequence).

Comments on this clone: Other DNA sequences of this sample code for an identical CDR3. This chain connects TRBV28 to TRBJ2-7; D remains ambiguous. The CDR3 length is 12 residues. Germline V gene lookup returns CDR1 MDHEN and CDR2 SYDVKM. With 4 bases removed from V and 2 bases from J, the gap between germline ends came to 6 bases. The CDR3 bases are TGTGCCAGCAGTTCCCTCACCTACGAGCAGTACTTC. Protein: CASSSLTYEQYF.

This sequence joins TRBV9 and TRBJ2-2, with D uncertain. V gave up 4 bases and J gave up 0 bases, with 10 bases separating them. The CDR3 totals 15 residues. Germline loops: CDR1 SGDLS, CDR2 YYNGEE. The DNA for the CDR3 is TGTGCCAGCAGCTTAGGGCGGACGAACACCGGGGAGCTGTTTTTT. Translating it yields CASSLGRTNTGELFF.

The CDR3: CASSDWSGTGELFF. CDR3 sequence (DNA): TGTGCCAGCAGTGACTGGAGCGGGACCGGGGAGCTGTTTTTT. The gene calls are TRBV6-4 and TRBJ2-2; D possibly corresponds to TRBD2 (6 bases). In germline, CDR1 is MRHNA, CDR2 SNTAGT. The CDR3 is made up of 14 amino acids. Trimming stripped 1 base from V and 5 bases from J, with 8 bases between.

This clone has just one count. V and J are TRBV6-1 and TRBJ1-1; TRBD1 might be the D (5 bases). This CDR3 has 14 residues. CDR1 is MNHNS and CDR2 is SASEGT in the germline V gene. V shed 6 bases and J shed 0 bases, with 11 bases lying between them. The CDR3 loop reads CASSLGELNTEAFF. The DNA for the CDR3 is TGTGCCAGCAGCCTAGGGGAGTTGAACACTGAAGCTTTCTTT.

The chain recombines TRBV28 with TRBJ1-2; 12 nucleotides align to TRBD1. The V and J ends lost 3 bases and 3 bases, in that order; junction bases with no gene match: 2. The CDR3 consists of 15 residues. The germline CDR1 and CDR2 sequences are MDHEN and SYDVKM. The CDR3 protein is CASSFGTGGYYGYTF. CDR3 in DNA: TGTGCCAGCAGTTTTGGGACAGGGGGCTACTATGGCTACACCTTC.

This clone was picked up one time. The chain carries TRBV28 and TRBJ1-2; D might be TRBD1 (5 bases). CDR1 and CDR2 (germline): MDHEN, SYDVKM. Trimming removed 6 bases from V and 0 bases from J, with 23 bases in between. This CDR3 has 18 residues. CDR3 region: CASSQVSRVYRANYGYTF. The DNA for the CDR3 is TGTGCCAGCAGCCAAGTCTCCAGGGTTTATCGGGCTAACTATGGCTACACCTTC.

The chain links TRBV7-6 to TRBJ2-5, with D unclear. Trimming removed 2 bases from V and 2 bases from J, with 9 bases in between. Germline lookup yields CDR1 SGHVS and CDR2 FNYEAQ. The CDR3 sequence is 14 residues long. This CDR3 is CASSLIPRQETQYF. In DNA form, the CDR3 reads TGTGCCAGCAGCTTAATCCCCAGACAAGAGACCCAGTACTTC.

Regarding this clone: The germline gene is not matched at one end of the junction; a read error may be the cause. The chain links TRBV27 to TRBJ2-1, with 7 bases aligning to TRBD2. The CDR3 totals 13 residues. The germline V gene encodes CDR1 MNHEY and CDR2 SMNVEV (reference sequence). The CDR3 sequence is CASSSGGPNEQFF. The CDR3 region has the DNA TGTGCCAGTAGTTCGGGGGGTCCGAATGAGCAGTTCTTC.